The 15 T cell receptor beta chains reported below all come from one sample, sequenced in a study of blood T cell repertoires in COVID-19. Repertoires were generated with immunoSEQ multiplex PCR, while TCRdb's copy carries only in-frame clones and drops some. Of around 290,000 clones in the sample, 80% to 90% were seen once. Sequencing used peripheral blood. Receptor source: a man aged 35-49 years with acute or convalescent COVID-19.

J is TRBJ1-3 and V is TRBV6-5; 9 bases line up with TRBD1. CDR3 length: 15 residues. CDR1 MNHEY and CDR2 SVGAGI come from the germline V gene. V shed 6 bases, J shed 2 bases, and the junction held 5 bases outside the gene matches. The CDR3 DNA follows: TGTGCCAGCAGCCGACAGGGGGGAACTGGAAACACCATATATTTT. Residues: CASSRQGGTGNTIYF.

This clone was counted a few times. The chain is built from TRBV7-8 and TRBJ2-7, with TRBD2 identical over 12 bases. With 5 bases clipped from V and 3 bases from J, the junction kept 5 bases outside the gene matches. This CDR3 spans 15 amino acids. The germline gives CDR1 SGHVS, CDR2 FQNEAQ. CDR3 residues: CASSRTSGDFYEQYF. As DNA, the CDR3 is TGTGCCAGCAGCCGGACTAGCGGGGACTTCTACGAGCAGTACTTC.

There are a few counts of this clone. V usage is TRBV30 and J usage is TRBJ1-1; D ambiguous. The ends were cut back, 3 bases at V and 0 bases at J, with 8 bases in the middle. Germline CDR1 and CDR2: GTSNPN and SVGIG (reference sequence). The CDR3 runs to 13 residues. In DNA form, the CDR3 reads TGTGCCTGGAGGCACTCCATGAACACTGAAGCTTTCTTT. Translated: CAWRHSMNTEAFF.

The rearrangement uses TRBV28 and TRBJ2-2; TRBD1 matches 7 bases. After removal of 7 bases from V and 4 bases from J, the junction contained 9 bases not matched to a gene. The CDR3 loop spans 15 amino acids. Germline-derived CDR1 and CDR2 are MDHEN and SYDVKM. Here the CDR3 reads CASKPRQGFTGELFF. The DNA of the CDR3 is TGTGCCAGCAAGCCCCGACAGGGATTCACCGGGGAGCTGTTTTTT.

V is TRBV28 and J is TRBJ1-1, with 7 nucleotides matching TRBD1. V was clipped by 8 bases and J by 2 bases; unmatched bases: 11. CDR3 size: 15 residues. Germline assignment: CDR1 MDHEN and CDR2 SYDVKM. The CDR3 nucleotides are TGTGCCAGCGTTCCTACCGGGACAGCAAACACTGAAGCTTTCTTT. This sequence encodes CASVPTGTANTEAFF.

The chain employs TRBV10-3 and TRBJ2-2; weak D call: TRBD1 (6 bases). CDR1 and CDR2 from the germline V gene are ENHRY and SYGVKD. Deletions cut 3 bases from V and 7 bases from J, with 21 bases between. The CDR3 has 17 residues. Here the CDR3 reads CAISDSGEIEISGELFF. As DNA, the CDR3 is TGTGCCATCAGTGACTCAGGGGAAATTGAGATTAGCGGGGAGCTGTTTTTT.

CDR3 sequence (DNA): TGTGCCAGCAGCCTGGGACAGGCGGTTCGGTACGAGCAGTACTTC. Protein: CASSLGQAVRYEQYF. The chain has TRBV13 and TRBJ2-7, with 8 bases aligning to TRBD1. There are 15 residues in the CDR3. The germline gives CDR1 PRHDT, CDR2 FYEKMQ (reference sequence). V dropped 5 bases and J dropped 4; count of bases not matched to a gene: 10.

The chain recombines TRBV27 with TRBJ1-2; D is ambiguous. CDR3 length equals 15 residues. In germline, CDR1 is MNHEY, CDR2 SMNVEV (reference sequence). V shed 6 bases and J shed 1 base, with 15 bases lying between them. The CDR3 loop is CASSPRRSLNYGYTF. The CDR3 bases are TGTGCCAGCAGCCCCCGCCGGAGCCTTAACTATGGCTACACCTTC.

The chain carries TRBV27 and TRBJ1-5; no reliable D call. The CDR3 spans 13 residues. V shed 6 bases and J shed 1 base, with 7 bases lying between them. Germline assignment: CDR1 MNHEY and CDR2 SMNVEV (reference sequence). This chain's CDR3 is CASRLRSNQPQHF. The DNA of the CDR3 is TGTGCCAGCAGGCTTCGGAGCAATCAGCCCCAGCATTTT.

The chain recombines TRBV7-9 with TRBJ1-2, with 7 positions matching TRBD1. The CDR3 covers 15 residues. The V gene's germline CDR1 is SEHNR and CDR2 FQNEAQ (reference sequence). With V trimmed by 1 base and J by 3 bases, 5 bases remained unmatched. The CDR3 region has the DNA TGTGCCAGCAGCTTAGAGGTCAGGGGGGACTATGGCTACACCTTC. This translates into CASSLEVRGDYGYTF.

The J gene is TRBJ1-1, the V gene TRBV28; D is unresolved. This CDR3 spans 14 amino acids. V was cut by 1 base and J by 3 bases, with 9 bases left in between. Per germline, CDR1 MDHEN and CDR2 SYDVKM. As DNA, the CDR3 is TGTGCCAGCAGTTTATTCAGGTCGTACACTGAAGCTTTCTTT. As protein: CASSLFRSYTEAFF.

The chain recombines TRBV11-1 with TRBJ2-1, with D perhaps matching TRBD2 (5 bases). This CDR3 spans 13 amino acids. CDR1 and CDR2 (germline): SGHAT, FQDESV (reference sequence). With 1 base removed from V and 6 bases from J, the gap between germline ends came to 7 bases. As DNA, the CDR3 is TGTGCCAGCAGCTTAGGGGAGAGCAATGAGCAGTTCTTC. It translates to CASSLGESNEQFF.

The V and J genes are TRBV25-1 and TRBJ2-4, with a weak D call TRBD2 (6 bases). The CDR3 runs 13 residues. The V gene's germline CDR1 is MGHDK and CDR2 SYGVNS. V lost 8 bases, J lost 1 base, and 9 bases lay in between. This CDR3 reads CASSGGAKNIQYF. The CDR3, as DNA: TGTGCCAGCTCTGGGGGGGCCAAAAACATTCAGTACTTC.

The genes are TRBV30 and TRBJ2-1, with 7 bases fitting TRBD1. Trimming took 1 base from V and 8 from J; bases not matched to a gene: 5. The CDR3 loop spans 13 amino acids. Germline V gene lookup returns CDR1 GTSNPN and CDR2 SVGIG (reference sequence). The CDR3 spells CAWSAGGTDEQFF. The CDR3 bases are TGTGCCTGGAGTGCAGGGGGAACGGATGAGCAGTTCTTC.

The chain uses TRBV2 and TRBJ2-7; tentative D call: TRBD1 (6 bases). Germline V gene lookup returns CDR1 SNHLY and CDR2 FYNNEI. Deletions cut 6 bases from V and 5 bases from J, with 14 bases between. The CDR3 is made up of 13 amino acids. The CDR3 DNA reads as TGTGCCAGCAGCGGTAGGGGGTGGGACGAGCAGTACTTC. Its protein product is CASSGRGWDEQYF.